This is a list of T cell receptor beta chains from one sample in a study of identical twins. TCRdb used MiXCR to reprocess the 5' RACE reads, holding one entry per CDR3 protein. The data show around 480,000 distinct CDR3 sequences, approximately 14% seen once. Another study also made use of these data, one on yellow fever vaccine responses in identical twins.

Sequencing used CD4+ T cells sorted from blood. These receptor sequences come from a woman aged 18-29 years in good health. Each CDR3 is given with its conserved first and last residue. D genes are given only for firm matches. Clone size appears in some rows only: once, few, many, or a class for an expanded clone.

cdr3_aa: CASTLEAGGAYEQYF
cdr3_nt: TGTGCCAGCACACTTGAGGCGGGGGGTGCCTACGAGCAGTACTTC
d_call: TRBD2
clone_size: -
j_call: TRBJ2-7
v_call: TRBV12-3/TRBV12-4

cdr3_aa: CASSQELAAYTDTQYF
cdr3_nt: TGCGCCAGCAGCCAAGAATTAGCGGCCTACACAGATACGCAGTATTTT
d_call: -
clone_size: few
j_call: TRBJ2-3
v_call: TRBV4-3

cdr3_aa: CATKAGVYETQYF
cdr3_nt: TGTGCCACCAAGGCAGGGGTATACGAGACCCAGTACTTC
d_call: -
clone_size: few
j_call: TRBJ2-5
v_call: TRBV2

cdr3_aa: CASSAIPAGGNGYTF
cdr3_nt: TGTGCCAGCAGTGCCATTCCGGCGGGGGGGAATGGCTACACCTTC
d_call: -
clone_size: few
j_call: TRBJ1-2
v_call: TRBV28

cdr3_aa: CASSLGGAENTDTQYF
cdr3_nt: TGTGCCAGCAGTTTAGGGGGGGCGGAGAACACAGATACGCAGTATTTT
d_call: -
clone_size: few
j_call: TRBJ2-3
v_call: TRBV28

cdr3_aa: CASSLAGTVYGYTF
cdr3_nt: TGTGCCAGCAGTTTAGCCGGGACGGTCTATGGCTACACCTTC
d_call: -
clone_size: -
j_call: TRBJ1-2
v_call: TRBV27

cdr3_aa: CAIRDSVTDTQYF
cdr3_nt: TGTGCCATCCGGGACTCGGTCACAGATACGCAGTATTTT
d_call: -
clone_size: few
j_call: TRBJ2-3
v_call: TRBV6-1

cdr3_aa: CASSLEGLGNTIYF
cdr3_nt: TGTGCCAGCAGTTTAGAGGGGTTGGGAAACACCATATATTTT
d_call: -
clone_size: -
j_call: TRBJ1-3
v_call: TRBV12-3/TRBV12-4

cdr3_aa: CSVDRAKETQYF
cdr3_nt: TGCAGCGTTGATAGGGCAAAAGAGACCCAGTACTTC
d_call: -
clone_size: -
j_call: TRBJ2-5
v_call: TRBV29-1

cdr3_aa: CASSYLYGETQYF
cdr3_nt: TGTGCCAGCAGCTACCTTTACGGGGAGACCCAGTACTTC
d_call: -
clone_size: -
j_call: TRBJ2-5
v_call: TRBV6-2/TRBV6-3

cdr3_aa: CASSLPGQGSGELFF
cdr3_nt: TGCGCCAGCAGCTTACCGGGACAGGGCTCCGGGGAGCTGTTTTTT
d_call: TRBD1
clone_size: -
j_call: TRBJ2-2
v_call: TRBV5-1

cdr3_aa: CSAPRGGNEQFF
cdr3_nt: TGCAGCGCCCCTCGAGGGGGGAATGAGCAGTTCTTC
d_call: -
clone_size: -
j_call: TRBJ2-1
v_call: TRBV29-1

cdr3_aa: CASSRGQMQETQYF
cdr3_nt: TGCGCCAGCAGCCGAGGACAGATGCAAGAGACCCAGTACTTC
d_call: -
clone_size: once
j_call: TRBJ2-5
v_call: TRBV5-1

cdr3_aa: CSARGLTTDTQYF
cdr3_nt: TGCAGCGCCAGGGGGCTAACCACAGATACGCAGTATTTT
d_call: TRBD1
clone_size: many
j_call: TRBJ2-3
v_call: TRBV29-1

cdr3_aa: CASSLSGGQNIQYF
cdr3_nt: TGTGCCAGCAGTTTATCCGGCGGGCAAAACATTCAGTACTTC
d_call: -
clone_size: many
j_call: TRBJ2-4
v_call: TRBV27

cdr3_aa: CASSVLPNTEAFF
cdr3_nt: TGTGCCAGTTCAGTACTACCGAACACTGAAGCTTTCTTT
d_call: -
clone_size: -
j_call: TRBJ1-1
v_call: TRBV19

cdr3_aa: CASRGIPNDNVQYF
cdr3_nt: TGTGCCAGCCGAGGGATTCCAAACGACAATGTTCAGTACTTC
d_call: -
clone_size: few
j_call: TRBJ2-7
v_call: TRBV27

cdr3_aa: CASSLTQPQHF
cdr3_nt: TGTGCCAGCAGTTTAACTCAGCCCCAGCATTTT
d_call: -
clone_size: -
j_call: TRBJ1-5
v_call: TRBV28

cdr3_aa: CASSLFVTDTQYF
cdr3_nt: TGTGCCAGCAGTTTATTTGTAACAGATACGCAGTATTTT
d_call: -
clone_size: -
j_call: TRBJ2-3
v_call: TRBV12-3/TRBV12-4

cdr3_aa: CASSLGVGSGTEAFF
cdr3_nt: TGTGCCAGCAGCTTAGGGGTAGGGTCAGGCACTGAAGCTTTCTTT
d_call: -
clone_size: few
j_call: TRBJ1-1
v_call: TRBV11-2

cdr3_aa: CAWSVETEQYF
cdr3_nt: TGTGCCTGGAGTGTAGAAACCGAGCAGTACTTC
d_call: -
clone_size: -
j_call: TRBJ2-7
v_call: TRBV30

cdr3_aa: CSAQGAKTYEQYF
cdr3_nt: TGCAGTGCTCAGGGGGCTAAAACCTACGAGCAGTACTTC
d_call: TRBD1
clone_size: -
j_call: TRBJ2-7
v_call: TRBV20-1

cdr3_aa: CASSLAGGSNTQYF
cdr3_nt: TGTGCCAGCAGCTTAGCCGGGGGTTCGAATACGCAGTATTTT
d_call: -
clone_size: -
j_call: TRBJ2-3
v_call: TRBV7-2

cdr3_aa: CSATSGRTYEQYF
cdr3_nt: TGCAGTGCCACTAGCGGGAGAACTTACGAGCAGTACTTC
d_call: TRBD2
clone_size: -
j_call: TRBJ2-7
v_call: TRBV20-1

cdr3_aa: CASSSFGTSGIYEQYF
cdr3_nt: TGTGCCAGCAGTTCATTCGGGACTAGCGGGATTTACGAGCAGTACTTC
d_call: TRBD2
clone_size: few
j_call: TRBJ2-7
v_call: TRBV28

cdr3_aa: CAISELGTSTDTQYF
cdr3_nt: TGTGCCATCAGTGAGTTAGGCACTAGCACAGATACGCAGTATTTT
d_call: -
clone_size: -
j_call: TRBJ2-3
v_call: TRBV10-3

cdr3_aa: CASSWFEAEQFF
cdr3_nt: TGTGCCAGCAGCTGGTTTGAGGCTGAGCAGTTCTTC
d_call: -
clone_size: few
j_call: TRBJ2-1
v_call: TRBV11-2

cdr3_aa: CASSWPSGDQRFTDTQYF
cdr3_nt: TGTGCCAGCAGTTGGCCCAGCGGGGATCAAAGATTCACAGATACGCAGTATTTT
d_call: TRBD2
clone_size: -
j_call: TRBJ2-3
v_call: TRBV12-3/TRBV12-4

cdr3_aa: CSGGLYNEQFF
cdr3_nt: TGCAGCGGGGGATTATACAATGAGCAGTTCTTC
d_call: -
clone_size: few
j_call: TRBJ2-1
v_call: TRBV29-1

cdr3_aa: CAWSVRGIGNEQFF
cdr3_nt: TGTGCCTGGAGTGTACGCGGGATAGGCAATGAGCAGTTCTTC
d_call: -
clone_size: -
j_call: TRBJ2-1
v_call: TRBV30

cdr3_aa: CASRSRDSSYNEQFF
cdr3_nt: TGTGCCAGCAGGTCCCGGGACAGTTCCTACAATGAGCAGTTCTTC
d_call: TRBD1
clone_size: -
j_call: TRBJ2-1
v_call: TRBV7-8

cdr3_aa: CASSRPGQFQETQYF
cdr3_nt: TGTGCCAGCAGCCGTCCCGGACAGTTCCAAGAGACCCAGTACTTC
d_call: -
clone_size: -
j_call: TRBJ2-5
v_call: TRBV5-5

cdr3_aa: CASSLAQDRLGTDTQYF
cdr3_nt: TGTGCCAGCAGCTTAGCGCAGGATCGATTGGGCACAGATACGCAGTATTTT
d_call: -
clone_size: -
j_call: TRBJ2-3
v_call: TRBV7-2

cdr3_aa: CASSTPGTGSNEQFF
cdr3_nt: TGTGCCAGCAGTACCCCCGGGACAGGGTCCAATGAGCAGTTCTTC
d_call: TRBD1
clone_size: few
j_call: TRBJ2-1
v_call: TRBV12-3/TRBV12-4

cdr3_aa: CASSGQGVTGELFF
cdr3_nt: TGTGCCAGCAGTGGGCAGGGCGTCACCGGGGAGCTGTTTTTT
d_call: -
clone_size: few
j_call: TRBJ2-2
v_call: TRBV2

cdr3_aa: CASSSITGLAGTDTQYF
cdr3_nt: TGTGCCAGCAGCTCGATAACGGGACTAGCGGGCACAGATACGCAGTATTTT
d_call: TRBD2
clone_size: few
j_call: TRBJ2-3
v_call: TRBV7-2

cdr3_aa: CAITPGESYNEQFF
cdr3_nt: TGTGCCATCACGCCGGGAGAATCCTACAATGAGCAGTTCTTC
d_call: -
clone_size: many
j_call: TRBJ2-1
v_call: TRBV10-3

cdr3_aa: CASSLGTGRNSYEQYF
cdr3_nt: TGTGCCAGCAGCTTGGGGACAGGGAGGAACTCCTACGAGCAGTACTTC
d_call: TRBD1
clone_size: -
j_call: TRBJ2-7
v_call: TRBV5-5

cdr3_aa: CASSQQAVSTDTQYF
cdr3_nt: TGTGCCAGCAGCCAACAAGCGGTTAGCACAGATACGCAGTATTTT
d_call: -
clone_size: few
j_call: TRBJ2-3
v_call: TRBV3-1

cdr3_aa: CATSATGTETQYF
cdr3_nt: TGTGCCACCAGTGCGACGGGAACAGAGACCCAGTACTTC
d_call: -
clone_size: few
j_call: TRBJ2-5
v_call: TRBV24-1

cdr3_aa: CASSEATSQETQYF
cdr3_nt: TGTGCCAGCAGTGAAGCGACTAGTCAAGAGACCCAGTACTTC
d_call: -
clone_size: -
j_call: TRBJ2-5
v_call: TRBV2

cdr3_aa: CSVDGRVQGAQYF
cdr3_nt: TGCAGCGTTGATGGCAGGGTGCAGGGGGCCCAGTACTTC
d_call: TRBD1
clone_size: few
j_call: TRBJ2-5
v_call: TRBV29-1

cdr3_aa: CASSPRGGQGHYNEQFF
cdr3_nt: TGCGCCAGCAGCCCCAGGGGGGGTCAGGGCCACTACAATGAGCAGTTCTTC
d_call: -
clone_size: few
j_call: TRBJ2-1
v_call: TRBV4-1

cdr3_aa: CASSLGGAGTQYF
cdr3_nt: TGTGCCAGCAGCTTGGGGGGGGCGGGTACGCAGTATTTT
d_call: -
clone_size: few
j_call: TRBJ2-3
v_call: TRBV7-6

cdr3_aa: CASRAWGTKTGGYGYTF
cdr3_nt: TGTGCCAGCAGGGCGTGGGGGACGAAGACAGGGGGCTATGGCTACACCTTC
d_call: TRBD1
clone_size: -
j_call: TRBJ1-2
v_call: TRBV12-3/TRBV12-4

cdr3_aa: CASSGSLAGETLAKNIQYF
cdr3_nt: TGTGCCAGCAGCGGCAGCTTAGCGGGAGAAACCCTAGCCAAAAACATTCAGTACTTC
d_call: -
clone_size: few
j_call: TRBJ2-4
v_call: TRBV21-1

cdr3_aa: CASSLGMSGSVYEQYF
cdr3_nt: TGTGCCAGCAGCTTAGGCATGAGCGGGAGTGTCTACGAGCAGTACTTC
d_call: TRBD2
clone_size: few
j_call: TRBJ2-7
v_call: TRBV7-2

cdr3_aa: CASSQDLREQYF
cdr3_nt: TGTGCCAGCAGCCAAGATTTGCGGGAGCAGTACTTC
d_call: -
clone_size: few
j_call: TRBJ2-7
v_call: TRBV3-1

cdr3_aa: CASSLEYYNEQFF
cdr3_nt: TGTGCCAGCAGCTTAGAATACTACAATGAGCAGTTCTTC
d_call: -
clone_size: few
j_call: TRBJ2-1
v_call: TRBV7-2

cdr3_aa: CASSLTGPANSPLHF
cdr3_nt: TGTGCCAGCAGTTTAACGGGACCCGCTAATTCACCCCTCCACTTT
d_call: -
clone_size: few
j_call: TRBJ1-6
v_call: TRBV12-3/TRBV12-4

cdr3_aa: CASRQGLDTEAFF
cdr3_nt: TGTGCCTCTCGACAGGGGCTGGACACTGAAGCTTTCTTT
d_call: TRBD1
clone_size: few
j_call: TRBJ1-1
v_call: TRBV6-1

cdr3_aa: CASSLEAESLDGYTF
cdr3_nt: TGCGCCAGCAGCTTGGAGGCGGAGTCCCTTGATGGCTACACCTTC
d_call: -
clone_size: few
j_call: TRBJ1-2
v_call: TRBV5-1

cdr3_aa: CATSRDLGGHNEQFF
cdr3_nt: TGTGCCACCAGCAGGGATCTGGGGGGACACAATGAGCAGTTCTTC
d_call: -
clone_size: many
j_call: TRBJ2-1
v_call: TRBV15

cdr3_aa: CASSPGLGSYEQYF
cdr3_nt: TGTGCCAGCAGCCCCGGACTAGGGTCCTACGAGCAGTACTTC
d_call: TRBD2
clone_size: few
j_call: TRBJ2-7
v_call: TRBV11-2

cdr3_aa: CASSLMASGVISEQFF
cdr3_nt: TGTGCCAGCAGTTTAATGGCTAGCGGGGTAATTAGTGAGCAGTTCTTC
d_call: TRBD2
clone_size: -
j_call: TRBJ2-1
v_call: TRBV12-3/TRBV12-4

cdr3_aa: CASSESGWGEAFF
cdr3_nt: TGTGCCAGCAGTGAATCGGGGTGGGGTGAAGCTTTCTTT
d_call: -
clone_size: -
j_call: TRBJ1-1
v_call: TRBV6-1

cdr3_aa: CAWRSAIQAGGKETQYF
cdr3_nt: TGTGCCTGGAGAAGCGCTATTCAAGCGGGGGGAAAAGAGACCCAGTACTTC
d_call: TRBD2
clone_size: few
j_call: TRBJ2-5
v_call: TRBV30

cdr3_aa: CASSFLRVTGELFF
cdr3_nt: TGTGCCAGCAGTTTTTTGCGGGTCACCGGGGAGCTGTTTTTT
d_call: -
clone_size: few
j_call: TRBJ2-2
v_call: TRBV12-3/TRBV12-4

cdr3_aa: CASSYTGTGITGELFF
cdr3_nt: TGTGCCAGCAGCTATACCGGGACAGGAATTACCGGGGAGCTGTTTTTT
d_call: TRBD1
clone_size: few
j_call: TRBJ2-2
v_call: TRBV7-2

cdr3_aa: CASSLRLVREQYF
cdr3_nt: TGTGCCAGCAGCTTAAGGCTAGTGCGGGAGCAGTACTTC
d_call: -
clone_size: -
j_call: TRBJ2-7
v_call: TRBV7-2